These T cell receptor beta chains were read from a single sample in a study of T cell responses to AZD1222 COVID-19 vaccine. Generated by immunoSEQ multiplex PCR, the TCRdb table keeps only in-frame clones and is missing some. The sample shows about 61,000 clones, around 81% of them seen only once. The input for sequencing was peripheral blood, taken 28 days after the second AZD1222 dose. All receptors come from an adult who received the AZD1222 COVID-19 vaccine. Both conserved end residues are part of each CDR3. The order of the fields is CDR3 protein, CDR3 DNA, clone size, J gene, V gene, D gene. The D gene is left open where the match is weak. The size field is filled for only some rows; it gives once, few, many or a size class.

CDR3: CASSAVNSPLHF
DNA: TGTGCCAGCAGCGCAGTAAATTCACCCCTCCACTTT
size: few
J: TRBJ1-6
V: TRBV28
D: NA

CDR3: CASSYSGTTDTQYF
DNA: TGTGCCAGCAGTTACTCCGGGACTACAGATACGCAGTATTTT
size: NA
J: TRBJ2-3
V: TRBV6-2/TRBV6-3
D: NA

CDR3: CASWGGAKSSYEQYF
DNA: TGTGCCAGCTGGGGCGGGGCTAAAAGCTCCTACGAGCAGTACTTC
size: NA
J: TRBJ2-7
V: TRBV28
D: NA

CDR3: CASSQDHRGREKLFF
DNA: TGTGCCAGCAGCCAAGATCACAGGGGGCGGGAAAAACTGTTTTTT
size: NA
J: TRBJ1-4
V: TRBV3-1/TRBV3-2
D: TRBD1

CDR3: CSVDGLAGVNEQFF
DNA: TGCAGCGTTGACGGCCTAGCGGGAGTAAATGAGCAGTTCTTC
size: NA
J: TRBJ2-1
V: TRBV29-1
D: TRBD2

CDR3: CASSSLGWAPVSYEQYF
DNA: TGTGCCAGCAGTTCCCTCGGGTGGGCGCCCGTTTCCTACGAGCAGTACTTC
size: NA
J: TRBJ2-7
V: TRBV28
D: NA

CDR3: CASRSPVGGRSTGELFF
DNA: TGTGCCAGCAGATCCCCCGTCGGGGGGCGAAGCACCGGGGAGCTGTTTTTT
size: NA
J: TRBJ2-2
V: TRBV7-3
D: NA

CDR3: CASTPREKSYNEQFF
DNA: TGTGCCAGCACCCCGCGGGAGAAATCCTACAATGAGCAGTTCTTC
size: NA
J: TRBJ2-1
V: TRBV9
D: TRBD2

CDR3: CASSRRRATYNEQFF
DNA: TGTGCCAGCAGCCGTCGGCGCGCCACCTACAATGAGCAGTTCTTC
size: few
J: TRBJ2-1
V: TRBV11-3
D: NA

CDR3: CASSPVPTSSGNTIYF
DNA: TGTGCCAGCTCACCAGTCCCTACATCCTCTGGAAACACCATATATTTT
size: NA
J: TRBJ1-3
V: TRBV18
D: NA

CDR3: CASSSSRTLARYGYTF
DNA: TGTGCCAGCAGCTCTAGCCGTACACTGGCCCGCTATGGCTACACCTTC
size: NA
J: TRBJ1-2
V: TRBV11-2
D: NA

CDR3: CASRALTEAFF
DNA: TGTGCCAGTCGGGCCTTAACTGAAGCTTTCTTT
size: NA
J: TRBJ1-1
V: TRBV19
D: NA

CDR3: CATSRDTGRELFF
DNA: TGTGCCACCAGCAGAGATACAGGCCGGGAGCTGTTTTTT
size: NA
J: TRBJ2-2
V: TRBV15
D: NA

CDR3: CASSQTLAHYEQYF
DNA: TGTGCCAGCTCACAAACACTAGCCCACTACGAGCAGTACTTC
size: NA
J: TRBJ2-7
V: TRBV18
D: NA

CDR3: CASSLNRDTGELFF
DNA: TGTGCCAGCAGCTTAAACCGGGACACCGGGGAGCTGTTTTTT
size: NA
J: TRBJ2-2
V: TRBV7-2
D: NA

CDR3: CASSFDRMNTGELFF
DNA: TGTGCCAGCAGCTTTGACAGGATGAACACCGGGGAGCTGTTTTTT
size: NA
J: TRBJ2-2
V: TRBV5-7
D: NA

CDR3: CASKQGQGDSPLHF
DNA: TGTGCCAGCAAGCAGGGGCAGGGAGACTCACCCCTCCACTTT
size: few
J: TRBJ1-6
V: TRBV21-1
D: NA

CDR3: CSAKTQETQYF
DNA: TGCAGTGCTAAGACCCAAGAGACCCAGTACTTC
size: NA
J: TRBJ2-5
V: TRBV20-1
D: NA

CDR3: CASSLEPTDTQYF
DNA: TGTGCCAGCAGCTTAGAACCCACAGATACGCAGTATTTT
size: NA
J: TRBJ2-3
V: TRBV7-3
D: NA

CDR3: CASSPRDGPVQGGGYTF
DNA: TGCGCCAGCAGCCCCCGGGACGGACCTGTACAGGGTGGGGGCTACACCTTC
size: NA
J: TRBJ1-2
V: TRBV5-1
D: NA

CDR3: CASSPDLWSRTEAFF
DNA: TGTGCCAGTAGTCCCGATTTGTGGTCACGAACTGAAGCTTTCTTT
size: few
J: TRBJ1-1
V: TRBV19
D: NA

CDR3: CASSHRLAANSLFF
DNA: TGCGCCAGCAGCCATAGATTAGCGGCCAATTCGTTGTTTTTT
size: NA
J: TRBJ2-2
V: TRBV4-3
D: NA

CDR3: CASSFPTAEQFF
DNA: TGTGCCAGCAGTTTCCCCACGGCGGAGCAGTTCTTC
size: NA
J: TRBJ2-1
V: TRBV6-2/TRBV6-3
D: NA

CDR3: CASRSLADLRGTQYF
DNA: TGTGCCAGCAGATCTTTAGCGGACCTGAGAGGGACCCAGTACTTC
size: NA
J: TRBJ2-5
V: TRBV6-5
D: NA

CDR3: CASSYWSSGSRDTQYF
DNA: TGTGCCAGCAGTTACTGGTCTAGCGGGAGTAGAGATACGCAGTATTTT
size: NA
J: TRBJ2-3
V: TRBV6-2/TRBV6-3
D: TRBD2

CDR3: CASSLTGVTYEQYF
DNA: TGTGCCAGCAGTTTGACAGGGGTCACCTACGAGCAGTACTTC
size: NA
J: TRBJ2-7
V: TRBV27
D: TRBD1

CDR3: CAISESLAGAGETQYF
DNA: TGTGCCATCAGTGAGTCGCTCGCGGGAGCGGGGGAGACCCAGTACTTC
size: NA
J: TRBJ2-5
V: TRBV10-3
D: TRBD2

CDR3: CASSSGRQGNIQYF
DNA: TGTGCCAGCAGTTCTGGGAGGCAGGGAAACATTCAGTACTTC
size: NA
J: TRBJ2-4
V: TRBV27
D: NA

CDR3: CASSPGGAGEQFF
DNA: TGTGCCAGCAGCCCTGGGGGAGCCGGTGAGCAGTTCTTC
size: NA
J: TRBJ2-1
V: TRBV3-1/TRBV3-2
D: NA

CDR3: CASQRGQASNQPQHF
DNA: TGTGCCAGCCAAAGAGGACAGGCGAGCAATCAGCCCCAGCATTTT
size: NA
J: TRBJ1-5
V: TRBV7-2
D: TRBD1

CDR3: CASSPRAADYNEQFF
DNA: TGTGCCAGCAGCCCTAGGGCCGCGGACTACAATGAGCAGTTCTTC
size: NA
J: TRBJ2-1
V: TRBV6-2/TRBV6-3
D: NA

CDR3: CASSATRAGAGIGFGSNQPQHF
DNA: TGTGCCAGTAGTGCAACCCGGGCAGGGGCCGGGATAGGGTTCGGAAGCAATCAGCCCCAGCATTTT
size: NA
J: TRBJ1-5
V: TRBV19
D: NA

CDR3: CASSITGNEQYF
DNA: TGTGCCAGCAGCATTACAGGGAACGAGCAGTACTTC
size: NA
J: TRBJ2-7
V: TRBV25-1
D: NA

CDR3: CASSGASGASGANVLTF
DNA: TGTGCCAGCAGTGGGGCTAGCGGCGCCTCTGGGGCCAACGTCCTGACTTTC
size: NA
J: TRBJ2-6
V: TRBV6-1
D: TRBD2

CDR3: CASSSGQGDFGTEAFF
DNA: TGTGCCAGCAGCTCTGGACAGGGCGACTTTGGCACTGAAGCTTTCTTT
size: NA
J: TRBJ1-1
V: TRBV7-2
D: TRBD1

CDR3: CASSRDRAYEQYF
DNA: TGTGCCAGCAGCCGGGACAGGGCCTACGAGCAGTACTTC
size: once
J: TRBJ2-7
V: TRBV7-2
D: TRBD1

CDR3: CASSLRGLAKNTGELFF
DNA: TGTGCCAGCTCCTTAAGGGGACTAGCGAAGAACACCGGGGAGCTGTTTTTT
size: NA
J: TRBJ2-2
V: TRBV27
D: TRBD2

CDR3: CASIRGGDNQPQHF
DNA: TGTGCCAGCATAAGGGGAGGTGACAATCAGCCCCAGCATTTT
size: NA
J: TRBJ1-5
V: TRBV6-5
D: NA

CDR3: CASSLETGGFYEQYF
DNA: TGCGCCAGCAGCTTAGAGACAGGGGGTTTCTACGAGCAGTACTTC
size: NA
J: TRBJ2-7
V: TRBV5-1
D: TRBD1

CDR3: CASSLTPRSGANVLTF
DNA: TGTGCCAGCAGCTTAACCCCCCGCTCTGGGGCCAACGTCCTGACTTTC
size: NA
J: TRBJ2-6
V: TRBV7-3
D: NA

CDR3: CASSPLQGGSSYEQYF
DNA: TGTGCCAGCAGTCCCTTACAGGGGGGAAGCTCCTACGAGCAGTACTTC
size: many
J: TRBJ2-7
V: TRBV28
D: TRBD1

CDR3: CASSMTEYGYTF
DNA: TGTGCCAGCAGCATGACAGAGTATGGCTACACCTTC
size: NA
J: TRBJ1-2
V: TRBV11-1
D: NA

CDR3: CAWTRQGPGTEAFF
DNA: TGTGCCTGGACTCGACAGGGGCCAGGGACTGAAGCTTTCTTT
size: NA
J: TRBJ1-1
V: TRBV30
D: TRBD1

CDR3: CASSPALAGNTGELFF
DNA: TGTGCCAGCAGCCCCGCTCTGGCGGGTAACACCGGGGAGCTGTTTTTT
size: once
J: TRBJ2-2
V: TRBV7-2
D: NA

CDR3: CASSYSSQGINEKLFF
DNA: TGTGCCAGCAGTTACTCGAGTCAGGGGATCAATGAAAAACTGTTTTTT
size: NA
J: TRBJ1-4
V: TRBV6-5
D: NA

CDR3: CASSPITGVSSYNSPLHF
DNA: TGTGCCAGCAGTCCCATTACGGGGGTTAGCTCCTATAATTCACCCCTCCACTTT
size: NA
J: TRBJ1-6
V: TRBV28
D: NA

CDR3: CAISESGEGSNEKLFF
DNA: TGTGCCATCAGTGAGTCCGGGGAGGGGTCTAATGAAAAACTGTTTTTT
size: NA
J: TRBJ1-4
V: TRBV10-3
D: NA

CDR3: CASSHSLGGSEQFF
DNA: TGTGCCAGCAGCCATTCACTAGGAGGGTCGGAGCAGTTCTTC
size: NA
J: TRBJ2-1
V: TRBV4-2
D: NA

CDR3: CASSLAGTGLAKNIQYF
DNA: TGTGCCAGCAGCTTAGCGGGGACAGGACTAGCCAAAAACATTCAGTACTTC
size: NA
J: TRBJ2-4
V: TRBV7-8
D: TRBD1

CDR3: CAVPGIDYGYTF
DNA: TGTGCCGTTCCGGGTATTGACTATGGCTACACCTTC
size: NA
J: TRBJ1-2
V: TRBV6-5
D: NA

CDR3: CASSLAAQGSGYGYTF
DNA: TGTGCCAGCAGCTTAGCTGCCCAGGGAAGTGGCTATGGCTACACCTTC
size: NA
J: TRBJ1-2
V: TRBV7-2
D: NA

CDR3: CASSLQNSPNQPQHF
DNA: TGTGCCAGCTCACTACAGAACAGCCCAAATCAGCCCCAGCATTTT
size: NA
J: TRBJ1-5
V: TRBV18
D: NA

CDR3: CASSPMRDNSPYNEQFF
DNA: TGTGCCAGCTCACCTATGCGGGATAACTCTCCTTACAATGAGCAGTTCTTC
size: few
J: TRBJ2-1
V: TRBV18
D: NA

CDR3: CASHIAGTQPGEQYF
DNA: TGTGCCAGCCACATAGCGGGAACCCAACCAGGCGAGCAGTACTTC
size: once
J: TRBJ2-7
V: TRBV7-9
D: TRBD2

CDR3: CASSFSGRGTGELFF
DNA: TGTGCCAGCAGCTTTAGCGGGAGGGGCACCGGGGAGCTGTTTTTT
size: NA
J: TRBJ2-2
V: TRBV5-5
D: TRBD2

CDR3: CASSPPSGAPTEAFF
DNA: TGTGCCAGCTCACCACCGTCGGGGGCGCCCACTGAAGCTTTCTTT
size: NA
J: TRBJ1-1
V: TRBV18
D: NA

CDR3: CASSPEWGNIQYF
DNA: TGCGCCAGCAGCCCCGAATGGGGAAACATTCAGTACTTC
size: NA
J: TRBJ2-4
V: TRBV4-1
D: NA

CDR3: CASSFAGIQPQHF
DNA: TGTGCCAGCAGTTTTGCAGGGATTCAGCCCCAGCATTTT
size: NA
J: TRBJ1-5
V: TRBV12-3/TRBV12-4
D: NA

CDR3: CASREGGETQYF
DNA: TGTGCCAGCAGGGAGGGGGGGGAGACCCAGTACTTC
size: NA
J: TRBJ2-5
V: TRBV6-5
D: NA